This TCR beta chain emerged from a study of OX40 agonist ivuxolimab in advanced cancers. Study-level background: Hepatocellular carcinoma, melanoma, renal cell or head and neck cancer affected the dose-escalation patients. Partial responses, seen in three patients, involved one hepatocellular carcinoma and two cutaneous melanomas. Whole-study results and caveats: Relative to CD4+, CD8+ T cells held more expanded clones on average.

With respect to this clone: Antigen: not known.

Autoimmune disease history or systemic immunosuppression led to patient exclusion. Clones were sequenced by immunoSEQ multiplex PCR, and TCRdb holds only the in-frame ones, with some missing. The sample lists approximately 76,000 clones; over 75% were seen once. The V and J ends lost 4 bases and 7 bases, in that order; junction bases with no gene match: 8. Germline lookup yields CDR1 SGHAT and CDR2 FQDESV (reference sequence). This CDR3 is built from 16 residues. The rearrangement uses TRBV11-1 and TRBJ2-1, with 12 bases aligning to TRBD2. The material was CD4+ or CD8+ T cells sorted from blood, obtained in a trial of the OX40 agonist ivuxolimab. This TCR was sampled from an adult with an advanced solid tumor such as melanoma, head and neck, liver or kidney cancer. This CDR3 reads CASSSTTSGGKNEQFF. The CDR3 DNA follows: TGTGCCAGCAGCTCTACAACTAGCGGGGGGAAGAATGAGCAGTTCTTC.